The TCR beta chain described here comes from a study of blood T cell repertoires in COVID-19. For the study at large: T cells, B-cell-depleted T cells, or PBMCs supplied cDNA or gDNA.

How the authors handled the data: Reference gene primers were amplified, and this amplification served to estimate nucleated cell counts. Here immunoSEQ multiplex PCR was the method, and the copy in TCRdb shows in-frame clones only, minus some. That table supplies the V and J calls and clone size; D and trimming were determined from the DNA. The sample shows some 140,000 clones, roughly 90% of them seen only once. The V gene end was trimmed by 5 bases and the J gene end by 0 bases; junction bases not matched to a gene: 4. Germline V gene sequence: CDR1 SGHNT, CDR2 YENEEA. CDR3 length equals 15 residues.

The origin of this receptor is a man aged 70-80 years with active COVID-19. Sequencing was performed on peripheral blood. This rearrangement joins TRBV11-3 to TRBJ2-1; 7 bases are shared with TRBD1. This CDR3 is CASSPRQGSYNEQFF. The CDR3, as DNA: TGTGCCAGCAGCCCAAGACAGGGCTCCTACAATGAGCAGTTCTTC.